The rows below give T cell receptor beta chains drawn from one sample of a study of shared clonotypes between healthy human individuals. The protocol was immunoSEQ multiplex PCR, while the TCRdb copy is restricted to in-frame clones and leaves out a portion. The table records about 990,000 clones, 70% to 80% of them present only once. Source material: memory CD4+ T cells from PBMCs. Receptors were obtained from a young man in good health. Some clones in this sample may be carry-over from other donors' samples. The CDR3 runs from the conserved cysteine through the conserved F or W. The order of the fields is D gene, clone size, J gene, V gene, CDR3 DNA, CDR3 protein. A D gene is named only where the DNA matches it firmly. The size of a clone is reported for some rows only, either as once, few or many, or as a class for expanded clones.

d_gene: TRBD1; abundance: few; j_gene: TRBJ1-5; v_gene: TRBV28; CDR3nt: TGTGCCAGCAGTCCGGGACAGGGAAGCCAGCCCCAGCATTTT; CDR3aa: CASSPGQGSQPQHF
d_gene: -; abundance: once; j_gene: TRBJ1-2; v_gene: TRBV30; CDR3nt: TGTGCCTGGAGTGCAGCCCGACGGATGGGGCCCATCTATGGCTACACCTTC; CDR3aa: CAWSAARRMGPIYGYTF
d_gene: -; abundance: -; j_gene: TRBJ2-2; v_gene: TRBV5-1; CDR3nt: TGCGCCAGCAGCTTAGGGTCGACGAACACCGGGGAGCTGTTTTTT; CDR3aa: CASSLGSTNTGELFF
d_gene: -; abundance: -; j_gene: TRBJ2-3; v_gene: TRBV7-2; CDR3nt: TGTGCCAGCAGCCCCAGGGTGGCGGCACTCACAGATACGCAGTATTTT; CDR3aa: CASSPRVAALTDTQYF
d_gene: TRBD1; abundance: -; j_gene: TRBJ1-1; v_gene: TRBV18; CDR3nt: TGTGCCAGCTCACCACTGACAGGGCTAATGAACACTGAAGCTTTCTTT; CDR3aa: CASSPLTGLMNTEAFF
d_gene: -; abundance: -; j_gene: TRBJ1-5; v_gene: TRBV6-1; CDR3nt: TGTGCCAGAAAAGCTACAGGGAAGGGGGCCCAGCATTTT; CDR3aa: CARKATGKGAQHF
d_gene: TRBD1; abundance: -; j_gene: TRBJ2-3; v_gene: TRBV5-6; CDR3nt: TGTGCCAGCAGCCCACTTCAGGGGGCCGGTAGCACAGATACGCAGTATTTT; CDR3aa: CASSPLQGAGSTDTQYF
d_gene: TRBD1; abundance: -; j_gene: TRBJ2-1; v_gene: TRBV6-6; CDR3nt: TGTGCCAGCAGTCCTAGACAGGGGATGGGTGAGCAGTTCTTC; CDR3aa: CASSPRQGMGEQFF
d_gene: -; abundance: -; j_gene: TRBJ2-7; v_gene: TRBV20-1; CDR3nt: TGCAGTGCAGCCGGGGCCTACGAGCAGTACTTC; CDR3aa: CSAAGAYEQYF
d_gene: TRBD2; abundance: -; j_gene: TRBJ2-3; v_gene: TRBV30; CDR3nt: TGTGCCTGGAGCGAGGGACTAGCGGGGGGCACAGATACGCAGTATTTT; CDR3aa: CAWSEGLAGGTDTQYF
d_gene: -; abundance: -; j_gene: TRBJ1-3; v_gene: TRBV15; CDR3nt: TGTGCCACCAGCGCGCGAGGCAGACGGGCTCTCGGGAACACCATATATTTT; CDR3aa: CATSARGRRALGNTIYF
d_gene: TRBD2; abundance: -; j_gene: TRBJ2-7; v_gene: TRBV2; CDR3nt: TGTGCCAGCAAGGCCCGAGCGGGAGTGAGAGAGCAGTACTTC; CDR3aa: CASKARAGVREQYF
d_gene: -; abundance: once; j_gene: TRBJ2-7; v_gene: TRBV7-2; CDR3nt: TGTGCCAGCAGCACCGCGCTGGGCGGATCCTACGAGCAGTACTTC; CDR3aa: CASSTALGGSYEQYF
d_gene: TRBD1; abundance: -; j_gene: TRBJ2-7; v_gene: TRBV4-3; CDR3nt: TGCGCCAGCAGCAGATTGGGACAGGACAACTACGAGCAGTACTTC; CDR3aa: CASSRLGQDNYEQYF
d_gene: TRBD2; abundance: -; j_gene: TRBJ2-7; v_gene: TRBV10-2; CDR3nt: TGCGCCAGCAGTGAGACTAGCGTCTACGAGCAGTACTTC; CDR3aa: CASSETSVYEQYF
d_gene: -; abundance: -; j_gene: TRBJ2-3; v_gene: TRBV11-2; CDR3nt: TGTGCCAGCAGCTTAGCGCCCCCTAGAGATGCAGATACGCAGTATTTT; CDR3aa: CASSLAPPRDADTQYF
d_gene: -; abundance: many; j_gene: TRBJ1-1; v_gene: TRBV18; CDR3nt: TGTGCCAGCTCACCTAATCGGTTAGGCGGCACTGAAGCTTTCTTT; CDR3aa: CASSPNRLGGTEAFF
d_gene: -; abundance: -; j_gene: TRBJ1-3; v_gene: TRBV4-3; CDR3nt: TGCGCCAGCAGCCAAGATTCAGGGAAAGGAAACACCATATATTTT; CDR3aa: CASSQDSGKGNTIYF
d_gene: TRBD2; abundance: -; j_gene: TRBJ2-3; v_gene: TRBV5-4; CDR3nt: TGTGCCAGCAGCTTGCCCAGCGGGGCAGATACGCAGTATTTT; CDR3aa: CASSLPSGADTQYF
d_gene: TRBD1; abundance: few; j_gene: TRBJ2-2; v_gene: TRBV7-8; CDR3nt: TGTGCCAGCAGTCTCAGGGGGTCGAGTACCGGGGAGCTGTTTTTT; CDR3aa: CASSLRGSSTGELFF
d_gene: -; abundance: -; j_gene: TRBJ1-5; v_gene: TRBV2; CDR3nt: TGTGCCAGCAGAGACGGGGCCTCGACAGGCAATCAGCCCCAGCATTTT; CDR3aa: CASRDGASTGNQPQHF
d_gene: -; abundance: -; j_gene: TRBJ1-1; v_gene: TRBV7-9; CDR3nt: TGTGCCAGCAGCCCCCTTTTGGGTTTGGGGTCCGACACTGAAGCTTTCTTT; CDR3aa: CASSPLLGLGSDTEAFF
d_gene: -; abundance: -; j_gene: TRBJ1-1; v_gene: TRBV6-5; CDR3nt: TGTGCCAGCAGTCCCCGGGAGACCACTGAAGCTTTCTTT; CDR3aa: CASSPRETTEAFF
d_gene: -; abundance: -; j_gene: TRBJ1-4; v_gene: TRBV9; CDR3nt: TGTGCCAGCAGCGTTGCAGGGGCTAATGAAAAACTGTTTTTT; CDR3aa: CASSVAGANEKLFF
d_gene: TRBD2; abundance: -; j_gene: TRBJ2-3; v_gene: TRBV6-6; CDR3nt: TGTGCCAGCCTTAGGGGCGGGAGAGCGGCAGATACGCAGTATTTT; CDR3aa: CASLRGGRAADTQYF
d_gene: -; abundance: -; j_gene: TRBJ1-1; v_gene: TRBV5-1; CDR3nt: TGCGCCAGCAGCTTGGTCCCCGAGAAACGGACGAACACTGAAGCTTTCTTT; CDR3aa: CASSLVPEKRTNTEAFF
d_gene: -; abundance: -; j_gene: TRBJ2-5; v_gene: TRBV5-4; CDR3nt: TGTGCCAGCAGCATGGTCGGCGCTGGGGAGACCCAGTACTTC; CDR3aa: CASSMVGAGETQYF